The 29 T cell receptor beta chains below were found in one sample sequenced in a study of blood T cells in healthy people across ages. Combining a sample-barcoded 5' primer with a J-beta primer mix, a second PCR ran for 7 to 11 cycles. In TCRdb, the 5' RACE reads were re-called with MiXCR into one record per CDR3 protein. The sample carries 710,000 or so distinct CDR3 sequences, roughly 20% recorded once. Material for sequencing was blood. These receptors all stem from a man between 65 and 85 years old in good health.

The chain uses TRBV6-1 and TRBJ1-5, with TRBD1 matching over 7 bases. Germline CDR1 is MNHNS and CDR2 is SASEGT. J was trimmed by 0 bases and V by 2 bases; bases with no gene match: 1. The CDR3 runs to 15 residues. CDR3: CASSESGGSNQPQHF. DNA of the CDR3: TGTGCCAGCAGTGAATCAGGGGGTAGCAATCAGCCCCAGCATTTT.

This clonotype was detected a few times. The chain carries TRBV3-1 and TRBJ2-5; 11 bases align to TRBD2. The DNA end favors TRBJ2-7, so the J call may be wrong. CDR1 LGHDT and CDR2 YNNKEL come from the germline V gene (reference sequence). The CDR3 covers 16 residues. The DNA for the CDR3 is TGTGCCAGCAGCAGGACTAGCGGGTTCTTTGGGAGCGAGCAGTACTTC. Translated, it gives CASSRTSGFFGSEQYF.

This clonotype was seen a few times. The chain links TRBV11-2 to TRBJ2-1; 16 bases align to TRBD2. CDR3 size: 20 residues. The V gene end was trimmed by 5 bases and the J gene end by 0 bases; junction bases not matched to a gene: 10. Germline-derived CDR1 and CDR2 are SGHAT and FQNNGV. The CDR3 bases are TGTGCCAGCAGCCCAAGAGGGGGACTAGCGGGAGGGAGCTCCTACAATGAGCAGTTCTTC. Residues: CASSPRGGLAGGSSYNEQFF.

The CDR3 loop is CASSQDLERGFSYEQYF. The CDR3 DNA reads TGCGCCAGCAGCCAAGATTTGGAGCGGGGGTTTTCCTACGAGCAGTACTTC. V and J are TRBV4-1 and TRBJ2-1; 8 bases align to TRBD2. Gene TRBJ2-7 matches the end of the DNA better, so the J call may be wrong. Germline loops: CDR1 MGHRA, CDR2 YSYEKL. The CDR3 runs 17 residues.

This clonotype has a handful of counts. The chain recombines TRBV6-6 with TRBJ2-6, with D uncertain. The CDR3 totals 15 residues. The V end lost 5 bases, the J end lost 0 bases, and 8 bases lay between the germline ends. Per germline, CDR1 MNHNY and CDR2 SVGAGI (reference sequence). The CDR3 DNA reads TGTGCCAGCAGTACCAGGAACTCTGGGGCCAACGTCCTGACTTTC. Its translation: CASSTRNSGANVLTF.

This clonotype has just a few counts. This chain joins TRBV2 and TRBJ2-1; 9 bases fit TRBD2. Germline V gives CDR1 SNHLY, CDR2 FYNNEI. V lost 8 bases and J lost 0; bases outside the gene matches: 8. The CDR3 totals 16 residues. The CDR3 nucleotides are TGTGCCAGCTCCACACCGACTAGCGGCTCCTACAATGAGCAGTTCTTC. This sequence encodes CASSTPTSGSYNEQFF.

In its sample, this clonotype was seen a few times. The genes are TRBV6-4 and TRBJ2-5, with 11 positions matching TRBD1. The assigned J gene may be wrong: the sequence end matches TRBJ2-1 better. The germline CDR1 and CDR2 sequences are MRHNA and SNTAGT. The CDR3 is 16 amino acids. The CDR3 DNA follows: TGTGCCAGCAGTGACTCCGGGACAGGGGGTTACAATGAGCAGTTCTTC. Translated, it gives CASSDSGTGGYNEQFF.

This rearrangement joins TRBV5-1 to TRBJ2-1; D is uncertain. The CDR3 has 14 residues. V was shortened by 4 bases and J by 5 bases, with 13 bases between the two germline ends. Germline CDR1 reads SGHRS; CDR2 reads YFSETQ. The CDR3 DNA sequence: TGCGCCAGCAGCCCCCGAGGTAGGAACAATGAGCAGTTCTTC. As protein: CASSPRGRNNEQFF.

The rearrangement uses TRBV18 and TRBJ2-7; TRBD2 aligns across 8 bases. The ends lost 3 bases at V and 6 bases at J; junction bases unmatched: 1. The CDR3 has 12 amino acids. The germline V gene has CDR1 KGHSH and CDR2 LQKENI. Here the CDR3 reads CASSPGTSEQYV. The DNA of the CDR3 is TGTGCCAGCTCACCCGGGACTAGCGAGCAGTACGTC.

This chain uses TRBV12-3 or TRBV12-4 with TRBJ1-2; 7 bases are a match to TRBD1. The V and J ends lost 5 bases and 6 bases, in that order; junction bases with no gene match: 9. The CDR3 runs to 14 residues. The CDR3 spells CASSDNRGLDGYTF. The CDR3 coding sequence is TGTGCCAGCAGTGACAACAGGGGTCTCGATGGCTACACCTTC.

This clonotype was recorded a few times. This sequence joins TRBV20-1 and TRBJ2-5, with TRBD2 matching over 8 bases. The CDR3 length is 15 residues. J gave up 5 bases and V 2 bases, and 10 bases lay outside the gene matches. CDR1 DFQATT and CDR2 SNEGSKA come from the germline V gene (reference sequence). CDR3 protein: CSARRGGSRVETQYF. Here the CDR3 DNA reads TGCAGTGCTAGACGGGGGGGATCCAGAGTGGAGACCCAGTACTTC.

The chain recombines TRBV3-1 with TRBJ1-5, with D perhaps TRBD1 (5 bases). CDR1 LGHDT and CDR2 YNNKEL come from the germline V gene (reference sequence). The CDR3 spans 15 residues. Trimming removed 3 bases from V and 3 bases from J, with 12 bases in between. CDR3 region: CASSHGGYDNQPQHF. The CDR3 DNA follows: TGTGCCAGCAGCCACGGGGGTTACGACAATCAGCCCCAGCATTTT.

This clonotype came up once. This chain connects TRBV10-3 to TRBJ2-1; no clear D gene. Trimming took 1 base from V and 1 from J, leaving 2 bases between them. Germline V CDR1 and CDR2: ENHRY, SYGVKD. CDR3 length: 13 amino acids. CDR3 residues: CAISEFSYNEQFF. CDR3 in DNA: TGTGCCATCAGTGAGTTTTCCTACAATGAGCAGTTCTTC.

This chain uses TRBV20-1 with TRBJ2-5; TRBD1 agrees at 8 bases. Germline V CDR1 and CDR2: DFQATT, SNEGSKA (reference sequence). The V gene end was trimmed by 3 bases and the J gene end by 5 bases; junction bases not matched to a gene: 11. The CDR3 is 15 amino acids. CDR3 in DNA: TGCAGTGCTAGGATTGACAGGGGAGATTTGGAGACCCAGTACTTC. It specifies CSARIDRGDLETQYF.

This clonotype was counted ten times or more. V is TRBV20-1 and J is TRBJ1-5; 7 bases match TRBD1. Trimming at V came to 1 base and at J to 3 bases, leaving 6 bases not matched to a gene. CDR3 size: 15 residues. Germline V gene lookup returns CDR1 DFQATT and CDR2 SNEGSKA (reference sequence). CDR3 sequence: CSARARTGLNQPQHF. As DNA, the CDR3 is TGCAGTGCTAGAGCCCGGACAGGCCTCAATCAGCCCCAGCATTTT.

The genes are TRBV6-5 and TRBJ1-1; weak D call: TRBD1 (5 bases). V was clipped by 0 bases and J by 1 base, with 12 bases between them. The CDR3 runs 16 residues. Germline-derived CDR1 and CDR2 are MNHEY and SVGAGI. The CDR3 reads CASSYSSSRANTEAFF. DNA for the CDR3: TGTGCCAGCAGTTACTCGAGTAGCAGGGCGAACACTGAAGCTTTCTTT.

The chain employs TRBV7-8 and TRBJ2-1, with TRBD2 as a possible D gene (6 bases). The length of the CDR3 is 15 residues. CDR1 is SGHVS and CDR2 is FQNEAQ in the germline V gene. V lost 5 bases and J lost 0, with 11 bases in between. The CDR3 protein is CASSRDSGSYNEQFF. The CDR3 DNA follows: TGTGCCAGCAGCCGGGACTCCGGCTCCTACAATGAGCAGTTCTTC.

The J gene is TRBJ2-6, the V gene TRBV5-1; D gene ambiguous. Germline values: CDR1 SGHRS, CDR2 YFSETQ. This CDR3 has 16 amino acids. Between the trimmed V and J ends, which lost 4 bases and 2 bases, there was a span of 13 bases. The DNA of the CDR3 is TGCGCCAGCAGCGCCGACGTTAGTCCTGGGGCCAACGTCCTGACTTTC. It translates to CASSADVSPGANVLTF.

The CDR3 DNA sequence: TGTGCCAGCAGTTTAGGCGACAGGAGCTCTGGGGCCAACGTCCTGACTTTC. This gives the protein CASSLGDRSSGANVLTF. V and J are TRBV12-3 or TRBV12-4 and TRBJ2-6, with a possible D match to TRBD1 (6 bases). This CDR3 is built from 17 residues. V was pared by 1 base and J by 0 bases, with 10 bases between.

The rearrangement links TRBV20-1 to TRBJ2-7; D unclear. V lost 3 bases, J lost 3 bases, and 6 bases lay in between. In germline, CDR1 is DFQATT, CDR2 SNEGSKA (reference sequence). The CDR3 covers 11 residues. The CDR3 DNA follows: TGCAGTGCTAGCTTGAACTACGAGCAGTACTTC. Amino acid sequence: CSASLNYEQYF.

This clonotype was counted ten times or more. The V gene is TRBV5-1, the J gene TRBJ2-7, with TRBD1 matching 7 bases. The V gene's germline CDR1 is SGHRS and CDR2 YFSETQ. The CDR3 consists of 14 residues. V was pared by 0 bases and J by 5 bases, with 5 bases of the junction left unmatched. CDR3 amino acids: CASSLGQGVNEQYF. The DNA of the CDR3 is TGCGCCAGCAGCTTGGGACAGGGAGTGAACGAGCAGTACTTC.

The V call is TRBV7-9, the J call TRBJ2-7, with D tentatively TRBD2 (5 bases). The germline V gene has CDR1 SEHNR and CDR2 FQNEAQ (reference sequence). V gave up 11 bases and J gave up 4 bases, with 21 bases separating them. The CDR3 covers 14 residues. CDR3 bases: TGTGCCGGCAACTTATACGCGACGGGATACGAGCAGTACTTC. Translating it yields CAGNLYATGYEQYF.

The J gene is TRBJ2-1, the V gene TRBV5-1; 12 bases align to TRBD2. The V gene's germline CDR1 is SGHRS and CDR2 YFSETQ. The CDR3 is 16 amino acids. V lost 2 bases and J lost 8; bases outside the gene matches: 8. CDR3 amino acids: CASSFSTSGRTYEQFF. DNA for the CDR3: TGCGCCAGCAGCTTTTCTACTAGCGGGAGGACGTATGAGCAGTTCTTC.

The genes are TRBV3-1 and TRBJ1-2; D gene uncertain. The CDR3 is 14 amino acids. The V and J ends lost 1 base and 4 bases respectively, with 10 bases between them. Germline V gene data show CDR1 as LGHDT and CDR2 as YNNKEL (reference sequence). CDR3 nucleotide sequence: TGTGCCAGCAGCCAAGTTCGTTCCAGCTATGGCTACACCTTC. Protein product: CASSQVRSSYGYTF.

The rearrangement links TRBV9 to TRBJ2-7; 9 nucleotides agree with TRBD1. This CDR3 comprises 15 residues. Germline V CDR1 and CDR2: SGDLS, YYNGEE. Trimming took 3 bases from V and 11 from J; bases not matched to a gene: 15. Written as DNA, the CDR3 is TGTGCCAGCAGCGCCGGTATACCGGGACAGGGTTCAAAGTACTTC. It codes for CASSAGIPGQGSKYF.

This clonotype was found a few times. This chain connects TRBV7-8 to TRBJ1-4; 7 nucleotides align to TRBD1. Trimming at V came to 5 bases and at J to 7 bases, leaving 10 bases not matched to a gene. CDR1 SGHVS and CDR2 FQNEAQ come from the germline V gene. This CDR3 spans 15 amino acids. The CDR3 protein is CASSAQTGTLEKLFF. In nucleotides, the CDR3 is TGTGCCAGCAGCGCCCAGACAGGGACCCTTGAAAAACTGTTTTTT. The whole variable domain, remainder taken from reference TRBV7-8 and TRBJ1-4, is GAGVSQSPRYKVAKRGQDVALRCDPISGHVSLFWYQQALGQGPEFLTYFQNEAQLDKSGLPSDRFFAERPEGSVSTLKIQRTQQEDSAVYLCASSAQTGTLEKLFFGSGTQLSVL.

This clonotype was counted at least ten times. The rearrangement uses TRBV29-1 and TRBJ1-2; D ambiguous. V gave up 3 bases and J gave up 5 bases, with 10 bases separating them. CDR1 is SQVTM and CDR2 is ANQGSEA in the germline V gene. CDR3 size: 12 residues. CDR3 loop: CSVDNGIYGYTF. The CDR3 coding sequence is TGCAGCGTTGATAACGGTATTTATGGCTACACCTTC.

In this sample, this clonotype turned up a few times. This chain joins TRBV7-3 and TRBJ2-1, with a possible D match to TRBD1 (6 bases). V was clipped by 2 bases and J by 8 bases, with 13 bases between them. Germline CDR1 is SGHTA and CDR2 is FQGTGA. The CDR3 has 14 amino acids. The CDR3, as DNA: TGTGCCAGCAGCTTATTTGGGGGCATAGATGAGCAGTTCTTC. Amino acids: CASSLFGGIDEQFF.

This clonotype appeared a few times. The chain has TRBV12-3 or TRBV12-4 and TRBJ2-5; D gene uncertain. Near its end, the DNA agrees better with TRBJ2-7, so the J call may be wrong. The CDR3 runs to 14 residues. The CDR3 DNA sequence: TGTGCCAGCAGTTTGCAGTCAGGTGGTGACGAGCAGTACTTC. The encoded protein is CASSLQSGGDEQYF.